The next 3 T cell receptor beta chains were all read from a single sample in a study of T cell responses to AZD1222 COVID-19 vaccine. The protocol was immunoSEQ multiplex PCR, while the TCRdb copy is restricted to in-frame clones and leaves out a portion. The sample records approximately 110,000 clones, roughly 90% being singletons. This specimen was peripheral blood, taken 28 days after the second AZD1222 dose. The receptors here all came from an adult who received the AZD1222 COVID-19 vaccine.

The chain joins TRBV5-5 to TRBJ2-1; 7 nucleotides agree with TRBD1. CDR1 and CDR2 from the germline V gene are SGHKS and YYEKEE (reference sequence). CDR3 length: 18 amino acids. After removal of 0 bases from V and 0 bases from J, the junction contained 9 bases not matched to a gene. The CDR3 sequence is CASSLGMVWDSSYNEQFF. The CDR3, as DNA: TGTGCCAGCAGCTTGGGGATGGTGTGGGACAGCTCCTACAATGAGCAGTTCTTC.

The chain is built from TRBV10-1 and TRBJ1-1; D perhaps matches TRBD1 (5 bases). There are 16 residues in the CDR3. Trimming pared 7 bases from V and 2 bases from J, leaving 20 bases between. Germline-derived CDR1 and CDR2 are WNHNN and SYGVQD (reference sequence). The CDR3 nucleotides are TGCGCCAGCATAGCAGGGCCCACTGCAGATAACACTGAAGCTTTCTTT. This translates into CASIAGPTADNTEAFF.

The chain couples TRBV7-2 to TRBJ2-7, with D tentatively TRBD1 (5 bases). The germline gives CDR1 SGHTA, CDR2 FQGNSA. The CDR3 is 14 residues long. V gave up 1 base and J gave up 3 bases, with 10 bases separating them. The CDR3 DNA reads as TGTGCCAGCAGCTTAGGTACAGGACACTACGAGCAGTACTTC. It yields the protein CASSLGTGHYEQYF. Drawing the rest from reference TRBV7-2 and TRBJ2-7, the complete variable domain is GAGVSQSPSNKVTEKGKDVELRCDPISGHTALYWYRQSLGQGLEFLIYFQGNSAPDKSGLPSDRFSAERTGGSVSTLTIQRTQQEDSAVYLCASSLGTGHYEQYFGPGTRLTVT.